This record concerns one TCR beta chain sequence. Reverse transcription used roughly 0.5 to 1 ug RNA and random hexamers. TCRdb redid the calling of the immunoSEQ multiplex PCR reads with MiXCR, one entry per CDR3 protein. The repertoire holds 300,000 to 350,000 distinct CDR3 sequences, with around 90% as singletons. V gave up 6 bases and J gave up 4 bases; unmatched junction bases: 5. This CDR3 region has 14 residues. Per the germline V gene, CDR1 is SQVTM and CDR2 is ANQGSEA. This entry belongs to a study of CD8 T cells in Susac syndrome. The sequence derives from a human donor with multiple sclerosis. This chain links TRBV29-1 with TRBJ1-6; TRBD1 matches 8 bases. The sequencing sample was made of CD4+ T cells from PBMCs. In DNA, the CDR3 is TGCAGCGTCAGACAGGGGACGTATAATTCACCCCTCCACTTT. It yields the protein CSVRQGTYNSPLHF.